This T cell receptor beta chain was observed in a study of early T cells in non-severe SARS-CoV-2 infection. Researchers attached unique molecular identifiers to individual cDNA molecules. MiXCR, applied by TCRdb to the 5' RACE reads, yields one record per CDR3 protein. The data hold 60,000 to 75,000 distinct CDR3 sequences, with approximately 12% observed a single time. Trimming took 7 bases from V and 8 from J, leaving 11 bases between them. This CDR3 contains 12 residues. CDR1 and CDR2 from the germline V gene are SNHLY and FYNNEI. Study outcomes and limitations: Reliance on VDJdb matching favored anti-spike CD8 responses; private and CD4 specificities were missed.

A few counts support this clonotype. Its target is unknown. The genes are TRBV2 and TRBJ1-4, with a tentative D call TRBD1 (5 bases). The receptor comes from an adult who was a healthcare worker with PCR-confirmed SARS-CoV-2 infection or an uninfected control (not recorded which). The sequencing input was whole blood. CDR3 sequence (DNA): TGTGCCAGCACAGGGTCGAGGGAAAAACTGTTTTTT. As protein: CASTGSREKLFF.